This T cell receptor beta chain stems from a study of T cells after yellow fever vaccination. The study's findings and limits: Boosting was followed by the reappearance of most primary-vaccination clones (roughly 95% CD4, around 86% CD8). Although the secondary response was weaker, it peaked faster, at day 5 versus 15.

The CDR3 has 14 residues. Germline values: CDR1 MNHEY, CDR2 SVGAGI. V was cut by 2 bases and J by 2 bases, with 10 bases left in between. They built TCR cDNA with 5'RACE template switching, a step that put in a universal primer site and UMIs. A single record per CDR3 protein comes from TCRdb applying MiXCR to the 5' RACE reads. In the table there are 500,000 to 650,000 distinct CDR3 sequences, roughly an eighth of which are singletons. Regarding this clonotype: Its target is not known.

This clonotype was sampled from a man aged 30 to 39 who received the YFV17D yellow fever vaccine. The chain combines TRBV6-5 with TRBJ2-7, with unresolved D. This specimen consisted of PBMCs, obtained on the day of the yellow fever booster vaccination. The CDR3 DNA reads as TGTGCCAGCAGTTACGATGCCGGCACCTACGAGCAGTACTTC. Translation gives CASSYDAGTYEQYF.